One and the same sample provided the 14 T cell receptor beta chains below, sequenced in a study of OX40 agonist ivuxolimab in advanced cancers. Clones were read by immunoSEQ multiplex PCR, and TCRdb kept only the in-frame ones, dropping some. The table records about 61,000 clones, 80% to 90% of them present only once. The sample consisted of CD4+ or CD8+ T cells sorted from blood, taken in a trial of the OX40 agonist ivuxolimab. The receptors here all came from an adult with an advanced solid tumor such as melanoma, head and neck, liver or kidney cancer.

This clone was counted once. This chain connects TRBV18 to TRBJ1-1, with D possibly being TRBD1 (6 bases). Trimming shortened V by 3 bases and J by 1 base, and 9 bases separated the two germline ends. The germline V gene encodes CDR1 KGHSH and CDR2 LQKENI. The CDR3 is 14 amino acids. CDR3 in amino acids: CASSPGQPNTEAFF. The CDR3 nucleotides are TGTGCCAGCTCACCTGGACAGCCGAACACTGAAGCTTTCTTT.

CDR3 in DNA: TGTGCCACCAGCAGAGATCCCGGGCTTGGGGAGACCCAGTACTTC. Residues: CATSRDPGLGETQYF. The chain combines TRBV15 with TRBJ2-5; D is uncertain. The CDR3 extends over 15 amino acids. Trimming shortened V by 0 bases and J by 5 bases, and 13 bases separated the two germline ends. Germline lookup yields CDR1 LNHNV and CDR2 YYDKDF (reference sequence). The full variable domain, with the rest looked up from reference TRBV15 and TRBJ2-5, is DAMVIQNPRYQVTQFGKPVTLSCSQTLNHNVMYWYQQKSSQAPKLLFHYYDKDFNNEADTPDNFQSRRPNTSFCFLDIRSPGLGDTAMYLCATSRDPGLGETQYFGPGTRLLVL.

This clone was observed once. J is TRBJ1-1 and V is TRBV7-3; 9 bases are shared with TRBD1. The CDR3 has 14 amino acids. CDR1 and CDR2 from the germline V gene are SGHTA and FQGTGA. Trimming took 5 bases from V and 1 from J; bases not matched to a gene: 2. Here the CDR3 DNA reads TGTGCCAGCAGCATGGGACAGGGGAACACTGAAGCTTTCTTT. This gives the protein CASSMGQGNTEAFF.

The CDR3 nucleotides are TGTGCCAGCAGCCTGGGACTGCCAGATACGCAGTATTTT. It is translated as CASSLGLPDTQYF. The J gene is TRBJ2-3, the V gene TRBV7-2, with D perhaps matching TRBD2 (6 bases). Germline V gives CDR1 SGHTA, CDR2 FQGNSA. This CDR3 contains 13 residues. Trimming removed 5 bases at V and 4 bases at J, with 10 bases between.

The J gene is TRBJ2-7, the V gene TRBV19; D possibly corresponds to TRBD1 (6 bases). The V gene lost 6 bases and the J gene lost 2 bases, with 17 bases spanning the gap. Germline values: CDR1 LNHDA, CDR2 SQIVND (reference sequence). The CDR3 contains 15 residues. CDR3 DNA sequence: TGTGCCAGTAGGGATTCTTCCACAGGGCCCTACGAGCAGTACTTC. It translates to CASRDSSTGPYEQYF. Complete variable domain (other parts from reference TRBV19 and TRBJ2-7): DGGITQSPKYLFRKEGQNVTLSCEQNLNHDAMYWYRQDPGQGLRLIYYSQIVNDFQKGDIAEGYSVSREKKESFPLTVTSAQKNPTAFYLCASRDSSTGPYEQYFGPGTRLTVT.

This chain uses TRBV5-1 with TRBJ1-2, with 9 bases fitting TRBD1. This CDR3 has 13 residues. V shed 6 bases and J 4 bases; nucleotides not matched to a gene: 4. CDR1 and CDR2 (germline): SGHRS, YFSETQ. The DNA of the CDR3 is TGCGCCAGCACCCCGGACAGGGGCTATGGCTACACCTTC. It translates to CASTPDRGYGYTF.

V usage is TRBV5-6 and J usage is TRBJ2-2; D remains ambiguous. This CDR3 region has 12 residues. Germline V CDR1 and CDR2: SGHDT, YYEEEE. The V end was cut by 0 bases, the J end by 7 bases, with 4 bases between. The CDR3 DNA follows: TGTGCCAGCAGCTTGGCCGGCGGGGAGCTGTTTTTT. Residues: CASSLAGGELFF. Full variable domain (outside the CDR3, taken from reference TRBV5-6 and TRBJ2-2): DAGVTQSPTHLIKTRGQQVTLRCSPKSGHDTVSWYQQALGQGPQFIFQYYEEEERQRGNFPDRFSGHQFPNYSSELNVNALLLGDSALYLCASSLAGGELFFGEGSRLTVL.

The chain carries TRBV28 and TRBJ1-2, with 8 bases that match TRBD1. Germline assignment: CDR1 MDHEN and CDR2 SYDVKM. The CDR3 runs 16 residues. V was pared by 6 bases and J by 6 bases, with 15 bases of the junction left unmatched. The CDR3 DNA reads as TGTGCCAGCAGCCCGGGGCAGGGGGCGCCGACCCATGGCTACACCTTC. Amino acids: CASSPGQGAPTHGYTF.

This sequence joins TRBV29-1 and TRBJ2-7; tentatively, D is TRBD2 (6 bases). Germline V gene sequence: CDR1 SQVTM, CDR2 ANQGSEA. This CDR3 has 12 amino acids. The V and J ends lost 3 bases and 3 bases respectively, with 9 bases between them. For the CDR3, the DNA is TGCAGCGTTGACGCCGGGGGCTACGAGCAGTACTTC. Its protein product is CSVDAGGYEQYF.

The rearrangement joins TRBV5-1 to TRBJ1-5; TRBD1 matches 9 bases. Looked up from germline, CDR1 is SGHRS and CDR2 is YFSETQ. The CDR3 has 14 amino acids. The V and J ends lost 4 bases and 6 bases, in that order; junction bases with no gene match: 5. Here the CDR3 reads CASSPDRGAQPQHF. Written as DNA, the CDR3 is TGCGCCAGCAGCCCAGACAGGGGGGCTCAGCCCCAGCATTTT. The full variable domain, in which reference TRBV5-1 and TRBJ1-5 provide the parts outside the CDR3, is KAGVTQTPRYLIKTRGQQVTLSCSPISGHRSVSWYQQTPGQGLQFLFEYFSETQRNKGNFPGRFSGRQFSNSRSEMNVSTLELGDSALYLCASSPDRGAQPQHFGDGTRLSIL.

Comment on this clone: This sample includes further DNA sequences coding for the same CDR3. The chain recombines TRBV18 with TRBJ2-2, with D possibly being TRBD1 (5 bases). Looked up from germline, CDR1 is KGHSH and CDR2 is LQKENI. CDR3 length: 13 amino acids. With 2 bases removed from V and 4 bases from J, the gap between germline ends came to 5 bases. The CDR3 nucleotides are TGTGCCAGCTCACCAAGGGGCACCGGGGAGCTGTTTTTT. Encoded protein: CASSPRGTGELFF.

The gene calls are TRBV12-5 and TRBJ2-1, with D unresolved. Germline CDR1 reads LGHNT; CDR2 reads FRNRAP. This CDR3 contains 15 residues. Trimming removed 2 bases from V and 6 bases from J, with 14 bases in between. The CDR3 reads CASGLSPPQLNEQFF. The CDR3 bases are TGTGCTAGTGGTTTGTCCCCTCCACAGCTCAATGAGCAGTTCTTC.

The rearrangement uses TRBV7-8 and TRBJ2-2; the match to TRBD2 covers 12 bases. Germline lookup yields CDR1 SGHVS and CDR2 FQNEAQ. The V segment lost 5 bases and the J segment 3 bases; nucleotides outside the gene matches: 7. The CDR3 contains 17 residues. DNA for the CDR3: TGTGCCAGCAGCCAAACTAGCGGGAGGTCCCACACCGGGGAGCTGTTTTTT. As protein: CASSQTSGRSHTGELFF.

The chain's CDR3 is CASSLTAGSSYNEQFF. The CDR3 nucleotides read TGCGCCAGCAGCTTAACCGCCGGGAGCTCCTACAATGAGCAGTTCTTC. This chain connects TRBV5-1 to TRBJ2-1; possibly TRBD2 for D (6 bases). Trimming shortened V by 2 bases and J by 0 bases, and 12 bases separated the two germline ends. The CDR3 loop spans 16 amino acids. Germline V gene data show CDR1 as SGHRS and CDR2 as YFSETQ. Full variable domain (outside the CDR3, taken from reference TRBV5-1 and TRBJ2-1): KAGVTQTPRYLIKTRGQQVTLSCSPISGHRSVSWYQQTPGQGLQFLFEYFSETQRNKGNFPGRFSGRQFSNSRSEMNVSTLELGDSALYLCASSLTAGSSYNEQFFGPGTRLTVL.